This TCR beta chain was captured by sequencing in a study of type 1 regulatory T cells. Study at large: This in vitro CD4 product, T-allo10, is enriched for Tr1 cells and alloantigen-specific.

From the reads, TCRdb called clonotypes with MiXCR, one entry per CDR3 protein. The data show approximately 45,000 distinct CDR3 sequences, 12% seen once. This clonotype came up many times. Its antigen is still unknown. General study results and limits: Type 1 regulatory T cells had a more restricted TCR repertoire than non-type 1 regulatory T cells.

The CDR3 is 13 amino acids. CDR1 and CDR2 from the germline V gene are SQVTM and ANQGSEA. The germline V and J ends were trimmed by 7 bases and 4 bases, with 17 bases remaining between them. Sequenced material: cultured non-Tr1 T cells, either the whole culture or a sorted T cell fraction (not recorded which). The gene calls are TRBV29-1 and TRBJ2-7, with D possibly being TRBD1 (8 bases). This TCR derives from a human donor in good health. The DNA of the CDR3 is TGCAGCGCCCGAGGACAGGGAGGGTACGAGCAGTACTTC. It translates to CSARGQGGYEQYF.